These 18 T cell receptor beta chains were all obtained from the same sample, sequenced in a study of regulatory T cells in long-lasting Graves disease. CDR3 regions were amplified by Arm-PCR using iRepertoire HTBI primers to build TCR beta libraries. TCRdb fed the multiplex PCR reads into MiXCR, producing one record per CDR3 protein. Of about 220,000 distinct CDR3 sequences listed, approximately 19% are singletons. Stated time point: newly diagnosed GD, antithyroid drugs for less than 3 months. PBMCs provided the RNA from which the TCR library was made. A further study also used this sample, focusing on T cells in Graves' hyperthyroidism and ophthalmopathy.

This specimen was peripheral blood mononuclear cells (PBMCs), taken at new diagnosis, from a patient treated with antithyroid drugs. The receptors originated from a woman under 40 with Graves disease.

This clonotype was seen repeatedly, ten times or more. The V and J genes are TRBV28 and TRBJ2-7, with 9 bases fitting TRBD2. J gave up 4 bases and V 3 bases, and 10 bases lay outside the gene matches. CDR1 MDHEN and CDR2 SYDVKM come from the germline V gene. This CDR3 comprises 16 residues. The chain's CDR3 is CASSFSFSGRAYEQYF. The CDR3 DNA is TGTGCCAGCAGTTTTAGCTTTAGCGGGAGAGCTTACGAGCAGTACTTC. The variable domain in full, with the rest retrieved from reference TRBV28 and TRBJ2-7, is DVKVTQSSRYLVKRTGEKVFLECVQDMDHENMFWYRQDPGLGLRLIYFSYDVKMKEKGDIPEGYSVSREKKERFSLILESASTNQTSMYLCASSFSFSGRAYEQYFGPGTRLTVT.

This clonotype appeared many times. The rearrangement uses TRBV3-1 and TRBJ2-5; D unclear. The CDR3 runs to 11 residues. V lost 6 bases and J 3 bases, leaving 5 bases between the germline ends. The germline CDR1 and CDR2 sequences are LGHDT and YNNKEL (reference sequence). The chain's CDR3 is CASRLKETQYF. The DNA of the CDR3 is TGTGCCAGCAGGCTCAAAGAGACCCAGTACTTC.

There are many counts of this clonotype. The chain couples TRBV5-6 to TRBJ1-1; maybe TRBD1 (5 bases). The length of the CDR3 is 13 residues. V was trimmed by 7 bases and J by 1 base, leaving 11 bases between them. From germline, CDR1 is SGHDT and CDR2 YYEEEE. CDR3 coding DNA: TGTGCCAGCGGGGCGGCGGGGAACACTGAAGCTTTCTTT. It is translated as CASGAAGNTEAFF.

The sample holds many counts of this clonotype. The chain combines TRBV5-6 with TRBJ1-1; D is unresolved. V gave up 4 bases and J gave up 4 bases, with 17 bases separating them. The CDR3 sequence is 15 residues long. Germline values: CDR1 SGHDT, CDR2 YYEEEE. In DNA form, the CDR3 reads TGTGCCAGCAGCCCCAGGCCCCGGGTAGGCACTGAAGCTTTCTTT. As protein: CASSPRPRVGTEAFF.

V and J are TRBV7-2 and TRBJ2-5; D might be TRBD1 or TRBD2, each matching 5 bases. The V end was cut by 4 bases, the J end by 5 bases, with 17 bases between. The CDR3 is 15 amino acids. The V gene's germline CDR1 is SGHTA and CDR2 FQGNSA. This CDR3 is CASSSGTGTKETQYF. CDR3 bases: TGTGCCAGCAGCTCTGGGACCGGGACGAAGGAGACCCAGTACTTC.

This clonotype has a count of ten or more. The V and J genes are TRBV6-2 or TRBV6-3 and TRBJ1-2, with D perhaps matching TRBD1 (5 bases). The CDR3 loop spans 16 amino acids. Trimming left V 0 bases short and J 4 bases short, with 15 bases between. Germline CDR1 reads MNHEY; CDR2 reads SVGEGT. The CDR3 bases are TGTGCCAGCAGTTACTCGCGGGGGGGACTAGGCTATGGCTACACCTTC. It is translated as CASSYSRGGLGYGYTF.

This clonotype occurred many times. The V call is TRBV10-3, the J call TRBJ1-1, with a possible D match to TRBD1 (6 bases). V was shortened by 3 bases and J by 6 bases, with 17 bases between the two germline ends. CDR3 size: 15 residues. Germline CDR1 is ENHRY and CDR2 is SYGVKD. CDR3 sequence (DNA): TGTGCCATCAGTGAAGGCGGCACAGGGTGGGCTGAAGCTTTCTTT. It translates to CAISEGGTGWAEAFF.

V gene TRBV12-3 or TRBV12-4 combines with J gene TRBJ1-1; D gene ambiguous. This CDR3 comprises 15 residues. V lost 4 bases and J 3 bases, leaving 15 bases between the germline ends. The CDR3 nucleotides are TGTGCCAGCAGTTCCCCGGGCAGAAAGGACACTGAAGCTTTCTTT. It encodes CASSSPGRKDTEAFF.

This clonotype was counted many times. Here the CDR3 DNA reads TGTGCCAGCTCACCACCGGGCCTGGGACCCTACAATGAGCAGTTCTTC. Its protein is CASSPPGLGPYNEQFF. The V call is TRBV18, the J call TRBJ2-1; D is tentatively TRBD1 or TRBD2 (5 bases each). This CDR3 spans 16 amino acids. Germline V CDR1 and CDR2: KGHSH, LQKENI. Trimming took off 0 bases at V and 2 bases at J, with 11 bases between the two ends.

This clonotype was picked up many times. V is TRBV20-1 and J is TRBJ2-2; the D gene is possibly TRBD2 (6 bases). Per germline, CDR1 DFQATT and CDR2 SNEGSKA (reference sequence). This CDR3 is 14 amino acids long. Trimming pared 6 bases from V and 3 bases from J, leaving 14 bases between. The CDR3 loop reads CSASVSGYTGELFF. The CDR3 nucleotides are TGCAGTGCATCCGTCAGCGGGTACACCGGGGAGCTGTTTTTT.

This clonotype was picked up many times. This chain uses TRBV3-1 with TRBJ2-7; 14 nucleotides agree with TRBD2. Germline CDR1 LGHDT, CDR2 YNNKEL (reference sequence). This CDR3 comprises 15 residues. V lost 1 base to trimming and J lost 12 bases; unmatched junction nucleotides: 8. The CDR3 region is CASSQATGTSGRMYF. The DNA of the CDR3 is TGTGCCAGCAGCCAAGCAACCGGGACTAGCGGGAGAATGTACTTC.

The CDR3 loop reads CASSPPGTGSYGYTF. The CDR3 region has the DNA TGTGCCAGCTCACCACCCGGGACAGGGTCCTATGGCTACACCTTC. The rearrangement links TRBV18 to TRBJ1-2; TRBD1 matches at 9 bases. Germline CDR1 reads KGHSH; CDR2 reads LQKENI. The CDR3 extends over 15 amino acids. The V gene end was trimmed by 0 bases and the J gene end by 4 bases; junction bases not matched to a gene: 3. The complete variable domain, with remaining parts taken from reference TRBV18 and TRBJ1-2, reads NAGVMQNPRHLVRRRGQEARLRCSPMKGHSHVYWYRQLPEEGLKFMVYLQKENIIDESGMPKERFSAEFPKEGPSILRIQQVVRGDSAAYFCASSPPGTGSYGYTFGSGTRLTVV.

Ten or more counts support this clonotype. The chain combines TRBV3-1 with TRBJ2-1; TRBD2 aligns across 7 bases. The germline V gene encodes CDR1 LGHDT and CDR2 YNNKEL (reference sequence). The CDR3 loop spans 15 amino acids. After removal of 5 bases from V and 8 bases from J, the junction contained 12 bases not matched to a gene. The CDR3 DNA reads as TGTGCCAGCAGCTTCCGGGACTATGAGATGGATGAGCAGTTCTTC. The encoded protein is CASSFRDYEMDEQFF.

This clonotype was observed a single time. The V and J genes are TRBV27 and TRBJ2-2, with 9 bases aligning to TRBD2. Germline V CDR1 and CDR2: MNHEY, SMNVEV (reference sequence). The V gene end was trimmed by 7 bases and the J gene end by 3 bases; junction bases not matched to a gene: 12. This CDR3 is built from 17 residues. The CDR3 nucleotides read TGTGCCAGCAAAAAAAGTGTAGCGGGAGTGTACACCGGGGAGCTGTTTTTT. Protein product: CASKKSVAGVYTGELFF.

The genes are TRBV28 and TRBJ1-1; 8 bases map to TRBD1. The V gene's germline CDR1 is MDHEN and CDR2 SYDVKM. The CDR3 contains 17 residues. The V gene end was trimmed by 3 bases and the J gene end by 0 bases; junction bases not matched to a gene: 9. The CDR3: CASSLGTGGRMNTEAFF. The CDR3 coding sequence is TGTGCCAGCAGTTTGGGGACAGGTGGGCGAATGAACACTGAAGCTTTCTTT.

This clonotype has at least ten counts. The V call is TRBV12-3 or TRBV12-4, the J call TRBJ1-5, with D hard to call. This CDR3 comprises 13 residues. With 1 base removed from V and 5 bases from J, the gap between germline ends came to 6 bases. The CDR3 DNA reads as TGTGCCAGCAGTTTAGACTTCGATCAGCCCCAGCATTTT. Its protein product is CASSLDFDQPQHF.

In this sample, this clonotype turned up many times. The chain joins TRBV28 to TRBJ2-6; D perhaps matches TRBD1 (7 bases). Trimming removed 4 bases at V and 0 bases at J, with 10 bases between. This CDR3 is 16 amino acids long. CDR1 is MDHEN, CDR2 SYDVKM, per germline. CDR3 loop: CASSSGDSSGANVLTF. The CDR3 DNA reads TGTGCCAGCAGTTCGGGGGACAGCTCTGGGGCCAACGTCCTGACTTTC.

Remarks on this clonotype: This may arise from a read error, as a much more abundant clone is one base away. The CDR3 loop is CASSLEQGYSPLHF. The CDR3 nucleotides are TGTGCCAGCAGCTTAGAACAGGGTTATTCACCCCTCCACTTT. The chain carries TRBV7-2 and TRBJ1-6; possible D gene TRBD1, 6 bases. Per germline, CDR1 SGHTA and CDR2 FQGNSA. V dropped 1 base and J dropped 8 bases, with 9 bases sitting between them. The CDR3 spans 14 residues.